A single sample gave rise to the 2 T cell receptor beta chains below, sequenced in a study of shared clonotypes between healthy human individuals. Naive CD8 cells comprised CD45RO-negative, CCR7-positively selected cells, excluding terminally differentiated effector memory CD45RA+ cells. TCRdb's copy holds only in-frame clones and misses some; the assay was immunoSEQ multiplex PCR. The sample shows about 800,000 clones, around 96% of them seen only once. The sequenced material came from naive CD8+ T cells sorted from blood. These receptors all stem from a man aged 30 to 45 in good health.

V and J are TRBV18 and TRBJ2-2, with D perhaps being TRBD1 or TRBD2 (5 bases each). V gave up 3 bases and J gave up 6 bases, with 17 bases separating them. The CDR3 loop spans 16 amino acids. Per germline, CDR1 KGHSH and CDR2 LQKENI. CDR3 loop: CASSPDTTSGPGELFF. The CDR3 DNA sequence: TGTGCCAGCTCACCTGACACAACCTCGGGGCCCGGGGAGCTGTTTTTT.

The CDR3 sequence: CASSAGRTSPNNEQFF. CDR3 DNA: TGTGCCAGCAGCGCAGGAAGGACTAGCCCGAACAATGAGCAGTTCTTC. The chain joins TRBV9 to TRBJ2-1; 8 bases align to TRBD2. Per the germline V gene, CDR1 is SGDLS and CDR2 is YYNGEE. The V and J ends lost 3 bases and 5 bases, in that order; junction bases with no gene match: 10. This CDR3 contains 16 residues.